Listed below are T cell receptor beta chains from one sample, sequenced in a study of blood T cell repertoires in COVID-19. Clones were read by immunoSEQ multiplex PCR, and TCRdb kept only the in-frame ones, dropping some. The sample contains roughly 76,000 clones, around 90% of which appear only once. Input material: peripheral blood. These receptors all come from a woman over 75 with active or convalescent COVID-19. CDR3s include the opening cysteine and the closing phenylalanine or tryptophan. Clone size is shown for a subset of rows, as once, few, many or a class of expanded clone.

CDR3aa: CASSEGPEARAFF
abundance: NA
j_gene: TRBJ1-1
v_gene: TRBV6-1

CDR3aa: CASYGGQSNQPQHF
abundance: NA
j_gene: TRBJ1-5
v_gene: TRBV28

CDR3aa: CASSVVGGAYEQFF
abundance: once
j_gene: TRBJ2-1
v_gene: TRBV25-1

CDR3aa: CASSYSQSYEQYF
abundance: NA
j_gene: TRBJ2-7
v_gene: TRBV6-2/TRBV6-3

CDR3aa: CASSLYGQGARDTEAFF
abundance: NA
j_gene: TRBJ1-1
v_gene: TRBV7-9

CDR3aa: CASSLSRQGRGEAFF
abundance: NA
j_gene: TRBJ1-1
v_gene: TRBV27

CDR3aa: CAISVGGTEAFF
abundance: NA
j_gene: TRBJ1-1
v_gene: TRBV10-3

CDR3aa: CASSSRTTGRNNQPQHF
abundance: NA
j_gene: TRBJ1-5
v_gene: TRBV5-6

CDR3aa: CATSDPTDPWDEQFF
abundance: NA
j_gene: TRBJ2-1
v_gene: TRBV24-1

CDR3aa: CASSYSWGLDEQYF
abundance: NA
j_gene: TRBJ2-7
v_gene: TRBV6-2/TRBV6-3

CDR3aa: CASSFAVEYTNEKLFF
abundance: NA
j_gene: TRBJ1-4
v_gene: TRBV5-5

CDR3aa: CASSQNWANNEQFF
abundance: NA
j_gene: TRBJ2-1
v_gene: TRBV3-1/TRBV3-2

CDR3aa: CASSPGQGAFYEQYF
abundance: NA
j_gene: TRBJ2-7
v_gene: TRBV19

CDR3aa: CASSSTGGLISYEQYF
abundance: NA
j_gene: TRBJ2-7
v_gene: TRBV19

CDR3aa: CASSYAGRLFF
abundance: NA
j_gene: TRBJ2-1
v_gene: TRBV6-2/TRBV6-3

CDR3aa: CASSLGAGGYNTGELFF
abundance: few
j_gene: TRBJ2-2
v_gene: TRBV27

CDR3aa: CASRRGTNYEQYF
abundance: NA
j_gene: TRBJ2-7
v_gene: TRBV2

CDR3aa: CSVFYDRTNTGELFF
abundance: NA
j_gene: TRBJ2-2
v_gene: TRBV29-1

CDR3aa: CASSRVGVRNQPQHF
abundance: NA
j_gene: TRBJ1-5
v_gene: TRBV7-8

CDR3aa: CASSPLGQGGEQYF
abundance: NA
j_gene: TRBJ2-7
v_gene: TRBV7-7

CDR3aa: CASSPRDPRGGYVTQYF
abundance: NA
j_gene: TRBJ2-5
v_gene: TRBV9

CDR3aa: CASSFDRNSNQPQHF
abundance: NA
j_gene: TRBJ1-5
v_gene: TRBV7-2

CDR3aa: CASTPQGSFSNQPQHF
abundance: NA
j_gene: TRBJ1-5
v_gene: TRBV6-2/TRBV6-3

CDR3aa: CASSISGTSGTYNEQFF
abundance: once
j_gene: TRBJ2-1
v_gene: TRBV19

CDR3aa: CASSLAQEDGYTF
abundance: NA
j_gene: TRBJ1-2
v_gene: TRBV11-2

CDR3aa: CASSPRVDIGELFF
abundance: NA
j_gene: TRBJ2-2
v_gene: TRBV7-9

CDR3aa: CASSQVLSEKLFF
abundance: NA
j_gene: TRBJ1-4
v_gene: TRBV3-1/TRBV3-2

CDR3aa: CASSVIAGLGEQFF
abundance: NA
j_gene: TRBJ2-1
v_gene: TRBV9

CDR3aa: CASSLQGGSLNEQFF
abundance: NA
j_gene: TRBJ2-1
v_gene: TRBV18

CDR3aa: CASIRTGGTNEKLFF
abundance: once
j_gene: TRBJ1-4
v_gene: TRBV19

CDR3aa: CASSPFEFSNQPQHF
abundance: NA
j_gene: TRBJ1-5
v_gene: TRBV19

CDR3aa: CASSSTDSTEAFF
abundance: once
j_gene: TRBJ1-1
v_gene: TRBV5-1

CDR3aa: CATSRSRQGREQYF
abundance: NA
j_gene: TRBJ2-7
v_gene: TRBV15

CDR3aa: CASSKRGRRQREQYF
abundance: NA
j_gene: TRBJ2-7
v_gene: TRBV21-1

CDR3aa: CASSRGGGYTF
abundance: NA
j_gene: TRBJ1-2
v_gene: TRBV19

CDR3aa: CASSLERLSSYEQYF
abundance: few
j_gene: TRBJ2-7
v_gene: TRBV5-1

CDR3aa: CASSLAGGAVPEAFF
abundance: NA
j_gene: TRBJ1-1
v_gene: TRBV5-4

CDR3aa: CASSVAEDSSYNEQFF
abundance: NA
j_gene: TRBJ2-1
v_gene: TRBV9

CDR3aa: CSASLGADFNIF
abundance: NA
j_gene: TRBJ1-1
v_gene: TRBV20-1

CDR3aa: CASSQTGSGANVLTF
abundance: few
j_gene: TRBJ2-6
v_gene: TRBV4-2

CDR3aa: CASTPRAGGLDNEQFF
abundance: NA
j_gene: TRBJ2-1
v_gene: TRBV5-1

CDR3aa: CASSFRGSYGYTF
abundance: NA
j_gene: TRBJ1-2
v_gene: TRBV4-3

CDR3aa: CASSKTGNPDTQYF
abundance: NA
j_gene: TRBJ2-3
v_gene: TRBV2

CDR3aa: CASSMGQNSEAFF
abundance: NA
j_gene: TRBJ1-1
v_gene: TRBV18

CDR3aa: CASSLNHGYTF
abundance: NA
j_gene: TRBJ1-2
v_gene: TRBV19

CDR3aa: CAISESYRSNTEAFF
abundance: NA
j_gene: TRBJ1-1
v_gene: TRBV10-3

CDR3aa: CASSLGLAGGQETQYF
abundance: NA
j_gene: TRBJ2-5
v_gene: TRBV7-2

CDR3aa: CSVEGDASGGFYEQYF
abundance: NA
j_gene: TRBJ2-7
v_gene: TRBV29-1

CDR3aa: CASTTGTYGYTF
abundance: NA
j_gene: TRBJ1-2
v_gene: TRBV5-5

CDR3aa: CASSRLRESSTDTQYF
abundance: NA
j_gene: TRBJ2-3
v_gene: TRBV18

CDR3aa: CASSFAPHRENTGELFF
abundance: NA
j_gene: TRBJ2-2
v_gene: TRBV12-1

CDR3aa: CASGTANTEAFF
abundance: NA
j_gene: TRBJ1-1
v_gene: TRBV6-1

CDR3aa: CASNGHYSQPQHF
abundance: NA
j_gene: TRBJ1-5
v_gene: TRBV21-1

CDR3aa: CATSGGGNQPQHF
abundance: few
j_gene: TRBJ1-5
v_gene: TRBV6-5